Described below is a single T cell receptor (beta chain) sequence and its context. The CDR3 consists of 14 residues. J gave up 4 bases and V 6 bases, and 9 bases lay outside the gene matches. The V gene's germline CDR1 is MNHEY and CDR2 SVGAGI. The data belong to a study of control samples from healthy donors and cancer patients. Using immunoSEQ multiplex PCR, the repertoire was profiled, and TCRdb retains in-frame clones only, with some absent. The sample shows just under 80,000 clones, approximately 90% of them seen only once. Sequenced: PBMCs. The chain uses TRBV6-5 and TRBJ2-7; 7 nucleotides line up with TRBD1. The source is a woman between 55 and 75 years old with head and neck cancer. CDR3 in DNA: TGTGCCAGCAGGAGGGACAGTGATTGGTACGAGCAGTACTTC. It yields the protein CASRRDSDWYEQYF.